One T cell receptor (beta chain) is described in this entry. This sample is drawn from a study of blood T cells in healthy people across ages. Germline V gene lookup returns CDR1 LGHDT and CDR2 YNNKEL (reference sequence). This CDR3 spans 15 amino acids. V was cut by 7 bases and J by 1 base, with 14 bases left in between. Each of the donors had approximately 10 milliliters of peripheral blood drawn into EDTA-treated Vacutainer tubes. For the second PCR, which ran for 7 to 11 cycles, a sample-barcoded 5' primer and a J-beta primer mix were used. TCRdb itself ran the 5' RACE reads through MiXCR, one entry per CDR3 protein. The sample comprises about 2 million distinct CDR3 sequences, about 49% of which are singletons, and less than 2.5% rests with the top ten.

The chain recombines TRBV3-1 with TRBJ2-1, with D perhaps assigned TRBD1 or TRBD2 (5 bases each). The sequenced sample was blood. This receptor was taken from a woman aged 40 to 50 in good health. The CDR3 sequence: CASNLGASSYNEQFF. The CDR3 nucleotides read TGTGCCAGCAATCTCGGGGCTAGTTCCTACAATGAGCAGTTCTTC.